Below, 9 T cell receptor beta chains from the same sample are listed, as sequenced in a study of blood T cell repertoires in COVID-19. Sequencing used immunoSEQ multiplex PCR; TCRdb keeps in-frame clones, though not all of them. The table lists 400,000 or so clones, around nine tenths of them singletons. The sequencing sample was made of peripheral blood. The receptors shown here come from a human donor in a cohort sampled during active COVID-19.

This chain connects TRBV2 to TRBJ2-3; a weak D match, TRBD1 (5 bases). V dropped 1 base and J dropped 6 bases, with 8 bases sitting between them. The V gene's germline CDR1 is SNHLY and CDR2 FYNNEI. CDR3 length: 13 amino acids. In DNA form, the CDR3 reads TGTGCCAGCAGTGAAGAGGGGCGGGATACGCAGTATTTT. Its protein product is CASSEEGRDTQYF. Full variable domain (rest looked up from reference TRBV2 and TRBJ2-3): EPEVTQTPSHQVTQMGQEVILRCVPISNHLYFYWYRQILGQKVEFLVSFYNNEISEKSEIFDDQFSVERPDGSNFTLKIRSTKLEDSAMYFCASSEEGRDTQYFGPGTRLTVL.

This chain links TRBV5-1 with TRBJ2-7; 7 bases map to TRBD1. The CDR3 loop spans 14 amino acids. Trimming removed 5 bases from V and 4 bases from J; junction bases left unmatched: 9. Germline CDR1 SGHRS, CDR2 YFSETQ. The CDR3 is CASRYTGTAYEQYF. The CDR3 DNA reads TGCGCCAGCAGGTATACCGGGACAGCGTACGAGCAGTACTTC.

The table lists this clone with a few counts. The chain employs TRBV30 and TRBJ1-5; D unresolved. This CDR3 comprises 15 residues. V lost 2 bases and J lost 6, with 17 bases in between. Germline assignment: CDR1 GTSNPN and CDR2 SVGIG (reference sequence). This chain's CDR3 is CAWSSQEQAGQPQHF. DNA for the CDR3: TGTGCCTGGAGTTCGCAAGAGCAGGCGGGTCAGCCCCAGCATTTT.

DNA for the CDR3: TGTGCCAGCAGGCTTGGGCCAGTGGCAGAGACCCAGTACTTC. This gives the protein CASRLGPVAETQYF. This rearrangement joins TRBV28 to TRBJ2-5; D unresolved. V was clipped by 6 bases and J by 4 bases, with 15 bases between them. The CDR3 consists of 14 residues. The germline gives CDR1 MDHEN, CDR2 SYDVKM.

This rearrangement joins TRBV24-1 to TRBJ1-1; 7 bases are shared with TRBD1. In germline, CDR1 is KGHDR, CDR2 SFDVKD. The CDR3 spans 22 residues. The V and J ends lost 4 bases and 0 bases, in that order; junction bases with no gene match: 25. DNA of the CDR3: TGTGCCACCAGTGACGCCCTAGGGACAGACTCCGGGGCTCGACAACTGAACACTGAAGCTTTCTTT. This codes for CATSDALGTDSGARQLNTEAFF.

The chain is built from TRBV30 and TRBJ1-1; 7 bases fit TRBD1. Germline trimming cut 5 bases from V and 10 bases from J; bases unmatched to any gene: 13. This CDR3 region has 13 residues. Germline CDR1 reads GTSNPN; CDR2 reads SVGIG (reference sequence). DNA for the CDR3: TGTGCCTGGGACGGTGGAGGGCCAGGGGGAGCTTTCTTT. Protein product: CAWDGGGPGGAFF.

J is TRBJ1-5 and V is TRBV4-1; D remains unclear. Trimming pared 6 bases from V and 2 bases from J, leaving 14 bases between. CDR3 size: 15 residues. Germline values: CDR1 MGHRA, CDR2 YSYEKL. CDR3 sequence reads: CASRHAPQGNQPQHF. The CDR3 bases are TGCGCCAGCAGACACGCACCCCAGGGCAATCAGCCCCAGCATTTT.

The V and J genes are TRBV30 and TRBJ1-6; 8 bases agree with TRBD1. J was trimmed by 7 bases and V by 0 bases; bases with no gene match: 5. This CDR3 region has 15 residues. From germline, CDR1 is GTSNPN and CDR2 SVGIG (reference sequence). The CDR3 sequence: CAWSVRTGRNSPLHF. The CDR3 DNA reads TGTGCCTGGAGTGTACGGACAGGGAGGAATTCACCCCTCCACTTT. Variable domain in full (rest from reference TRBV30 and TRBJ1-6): SQTIHQWPATLVQPVGSPLSLECTVEGTSNPNLYWYRQAAGRGLQLLFYSVGIGQISSEVPQNLSASRPQDRQFILSSKKLLLSDSGFYLCAWSVRTGRNSPLHFGNGTRLTVT.

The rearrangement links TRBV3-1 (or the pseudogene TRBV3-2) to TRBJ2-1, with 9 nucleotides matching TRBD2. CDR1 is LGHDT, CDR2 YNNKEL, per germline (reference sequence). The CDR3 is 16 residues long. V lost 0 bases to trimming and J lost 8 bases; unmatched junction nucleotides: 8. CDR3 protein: CASSQDLAGGRYEQFF. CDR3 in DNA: TGTGCCAGCAGCCAAGATTTGGCGGGGGGGCGCTATGAGCAGTTCTTC.